The source of this T cell receptor (beta chain) is a study of cytomegalovirus exposure and HLA in healthy donors. V lost 8 bases and J lost 4; bases outside the gene matches: 10. CDR3 length equals 15 residues. CDR1 and CDR2 from the germline V gene are LNHDA and SQIVND (reference sequence). General study points: Links to common viral pathogens appeared, in a later analysis, for several of the most significant clusters. V- and J-gene trimming in TCR beta was tied to a missense DCLRE1C variant by an analysis performed later.

PCR amplification relied on 60 Vbeta primers (plus 13 Jbeta primers). Using immunoSEQ multiplex PCR, the repertoire was profiled, and TCRdb retains in-frame clones only, with some absent. The sample lists 150,000 to 200,000 clones, over 75% occurring once. Points on this clone: Its antigen is not identified.

The genes are TRBV19 and TRBJ2-3; 9 nucleotides match TRBD1. The material sequenced was PBMCs. This receptor was identified in a man aged 18 to 30 in good health and CMV-seropositive. The CDR3 DNA reads TGTGCCAGTCGGGAAGGGACAGGGTGGGCAGATACGCAGTATTTT. Protein sequence: CASREGTGWADTQYF.